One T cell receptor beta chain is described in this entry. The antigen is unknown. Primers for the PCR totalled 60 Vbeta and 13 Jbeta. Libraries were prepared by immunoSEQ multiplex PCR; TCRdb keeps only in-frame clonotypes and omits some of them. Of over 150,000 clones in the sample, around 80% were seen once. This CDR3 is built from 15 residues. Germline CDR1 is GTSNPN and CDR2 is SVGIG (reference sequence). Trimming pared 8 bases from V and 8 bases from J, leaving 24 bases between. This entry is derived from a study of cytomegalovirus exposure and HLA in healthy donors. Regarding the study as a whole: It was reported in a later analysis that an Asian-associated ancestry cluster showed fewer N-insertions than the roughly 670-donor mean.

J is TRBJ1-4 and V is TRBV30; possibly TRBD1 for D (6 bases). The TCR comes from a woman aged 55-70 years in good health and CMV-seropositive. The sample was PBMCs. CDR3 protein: CASSTDGGPREKLFF. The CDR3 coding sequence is TGTGCCAGTTCCACTGACGGGGGGCCGCGGGAAAAACTGTTTTTT. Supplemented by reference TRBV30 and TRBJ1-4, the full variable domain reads SQTIHQWPATLVQPVGSPLSLECTVEGTSNPNLYWYRQAAGRGLQLLFYSVGIGQISSEVPQNLSASRPQDRQFILSSKKLLLSDSGFYLCASSTDGGPREKLFFGSGTQLSVL.